Presented here are 17 T cell receptor beta chains from one specimen sequenced in a study of cytomegalovirus exposure and HLA in healthy donors. PCR used 60 Vbeta primers and 13 Jbeta primers. Some clones are missing from TCRdb's copy, which holds only in-frame ones; the method was immunoSEQ multiplex PCR. The sample carries about 85,000 clones, over 70% recorded once. The specimen sequenced was PBMCs. All receptors come from a boy under 18 in good health and CMV-seronegative.

The chain carries TRBV29-1 and TRBJ1-5; D may be TRBD1 (5 bases). The CDR3 totals 13 residues. CDR1 and CDR2 from the germline V gene are SQVTM and ANQGSEA. V was trimmed by 5 bases and J by 4 bases, leaving 12 bases between them. The CDR3: CSVQRGRNQPQHF. CDR3 nucleotides: TGCAGCGTTCAAAGGGGTAGAAATCAGCCCCAGCATTTT.

A single count supports this clone. J is TRBJ2-3 and V is TRBV5-5; TRBD1 agrees at 7 bases. The CDR3 extends over 14 amino acids. Germline CDR1 reads SGHKS; CDR2 reads YYEKEE (reference sequence). Trimming took 3 bases from V and 4 from J; bases not matched to a gene: 5. The CDR3 DNA is TGTGCCAGCAGCTCTGGACAGGAGCCAGATACGCAGTATTTT. This codes for CASSSGQEPDTQYF.

The chain recombines TRBV28 with TRBJ1-5; TRBD1 is a possible D gene (5 bases). The V end was cut by 6 bases, the J end by 3 bases, with 15 bases between. The CDR3 is 15 amino acids. CDR1 and CDR2 from the germline V gene are MDHEN and SYDVKM. CDR3 sequence: CASSPGKGYNQPQHF. CDR3 nucleotides: TGTGCCAGCAGCCCGGGTAAGGGGTACAATCAGCCCCAGCATTTT.

The rearrangement uses TRBV6-1 and TRBJ1-1; D is uncertain. Looked up from germline, CDR1 is MNHNS and CDR2 is SASEGT. This CDR3 region has 11 residues. Between the trimmed V and J ends, which lost 11 bases and 4 bases, there was a span of 11 bases. The DNA of the CDR3 is TGTGCCTACCAGGCCGGCACTGAAGCTTTCTTT. Translating it yields CAYQAGTEAFF.

This chain uses TRBV6-1 with TRBJ2-3, with 10 positions matching TRBD1. Per the germline V gene, CDR1 is MNHNS and CDR2 is SASEGT. There are 15 residues in the CDR3. V was clipped by 8 bases and J by 1 base; unmatched bases: 6. The CDR3 coding sequence is TGTGCCAGCCGGACAGGGGGGAGCGGCACAGATACGCAGTATTTT. Residues: CASRTGGSGTDTQYF.

The chain carries TRBV14 and TRBJ1-4; D not certain. The CDR3 is 14 amino acids. Trimming stripped 2 bases from V and 3 bases from J, with 7 bases between. CDR1 SGHDN and CDR2 FVKESK come from the germline V gene. Here the CDR3 DNA reads TGTGCCAGCAGCCAACGGGTAGCTAATGAAAAACTGTTTTTT. Its protein is CASSQRVANEKLFF.

This chain uses TRBV7-2 with TRBJ1-4; 9 bases are a match to TRBD1. The CDR3 has 15 residues. Germline trimming cut 6 bases from V and 6 bases from J; bases unmatched to any gene: 8. CDR1 is SGHTA, CDR2 FQGNSA, per germline. CDR3 in DNA: TGTGCCAGCAGATCCCGACAGGGGGGGGATGAAAAACTGTTTTTT. Its protein is CASRSRQGGDEKLFF.

This clone was found a few times. This rearrangement joins TRBV5-6 to TRBJ1-6; D may be TRBD1 (5 bases). Trimming pared 3 bases from V and 4 bases from J, leaving 14 bases between. The CDR3 runs 16 residues. Germline V CDR1 and CDR2: SGHDT, YYEEEE. The CDR3 DNA follows: TGTGCCAGCAGCTCACTGACAGTTCTTTATAATTCACCCCTCCACTTT. Translation gives CASSSLTVLYNSPLHF.

The V call is TRBV30, the J call TRBJ2-3; D gene unclear. V lost 2 bases and J 6 bases, leaving 12 bases between the germline ends. CDR1 GTSNPN and CDR2 SVGIG come from the germline V gene (reference sequence). This CDR3 spans 13 amino acids. The CDR3 DNA is TGTGCCTGGAGTCCACAGCCGGCCGATACGCAGTATTTT. It yields the protein CAWSPQPADTQYF. Full variable domain (missing parts from reference TRBV30 and TRBJ2-3): SQTIHQWPATLVQPVGSPLSLECTVEGTSNPNLYWYRQAAGRGLQLLFYSVGIGQISSEVPQNLSASRPQDRQFILSSKKLLLSDSGFYLCAWSPQPADTQYFGPGTRLTVL.

The chain joins TRBV7-9 to TRBJ2-5; D perhaps matches TRBD1 (5 bases). Trimming shortened V by 2 bases and J by 2 bases, and 6 bases separated the two germline ends. Germline values: CDR1 SEHNR, CDR2 FQNEAQ (reference sequence). This CDR3 spans 13 amino acids. The CDR3 here is CASSLRGQETQYF. In DNA, the CDR3 is TGTGCCAGCAGCTTAAGGGGTCAAGAGACCCAGTACTTC.

V usage is TRBV5-4 and J usage is TRBJ2-1; weak D call: TRBD2 (6 bases). Trimming pared 7 bases from V and 10 bases from J, leaving 12 bases between. The CDR3 totals 11 residues. Germline V gene data show CDR1 as SGHNT and CDR2 as YYREEE (reference sequence). This CDR3 is CASHLATEQFF. The DNA of the CDR3 is TGTGCCAGCCATCTAGCGACCGAGCAGTTCTTC.

The CDR3 spells CASSLWTAGTYEQYF. The CDR3 bases are TGTGCCAGCAGTTTATGGACAGCAGGCACCTACGAGCAGTACTTC. V and J are TRBV28 and TRBJ2-7; a weak D match, TRBD1 (5 bases). The V end was cut by 0 bases, the J end by 2 bases, with 11 bases between. In germline, CDR1 is MDHEN, CDR2 SYDVKM. The CDR3 is 15 amino acids.

The chain uses TRBV9 and TRBJ2-2; tentatively, D is TRBD1 (5 bases). V was cut by 4 bases and J by 2 bases, with 12 bases left in between. The germline V gene encodes CDR1 SGDLS and CDR2 YYNGEE. The CDR3 loop spans 15 amino acids. The CDR3 nucleotides read TGTGCCAGCAGCATCTACAGGTCCAACACCGGGGAGCTGTTTTTT. This gives the protein CASSIYRSNTGELFF.

In this sample, this clone turned up a few times. The rearrangement links TRBV4-3 to TRBJ1-1, with D hard to call. The CDR3 loop spans 14 amino acids. The V and J ends lost 0 bases and 4 bases respectively, with 9 bases between them. Germline V lookup: CDR1 LGHNA, CDR2 YSLEER. The CDR3 DNA sequence: TGCGCCAGCAGCCAAGATCGTCGCGCCACTGAAGCTTTCTTT. This translates into CASSQDRRATEAFF.

This chain connects TRBV7-3 to TRBJ2-1, with D tentatively TRBD1 (5 bases). Germline V gene sequence: CDR1 SGHTA, CDR2 FQGTGA. This CDR3 has 13 amino acids. The V end lost 5 bases, the J end lost 7 bases, and 12 bases lay between the germline ends. The CDR3 region has the DNA TGTGCCAGCAGCCTGGACAACGGGAATGAGCAGTTCTTC. Its translation: CASSLDNGNEQFF.

The chain employs TRBV18 and TRBJ2-5; D not resolved. Germline lookup yields CDR1 KGHSH and CDR2 LQKENI. Trimming took 2 bases from V and 2 from J, leaving 6 bases between them. This CDR3 is built from 13 residues. CDR3 region: CASSPAMQETQYF. In DNA form, the CDR3 reads TGTGCCAGCTCACCAGCGATGCAAGAGACCCAGTACTTC. The whole variable domain, remainder taken from reference TRBV18 and TRBJ2-5, is NAGVMQNPRHLVRRRGQEARLRCSPMKGHSHVYWYRQLPEEGLKFMVYLQKENIIDESGMPKERFSAEFPKEGPSILRIQQVVRGDSAAYFCASSPAMQETQYFGPGTRLLVL.

The rearrangement links TRBV13 to TRBJ2-7, with a possible D match to TRBD1 (5 bases). Germline CDR1 PRHDT, CDR2 FYEKMQ (reference sequence). V lost 1 base and J lost 1, with 5 bases in between. The CDR3 has 13 residues. The CDR3 nucleotides are TGTGCCAGCAGCTTAGCAGGGTCCTACGAGCAGTACTTC. Its protein product is CASSLAGSYEQYF.